This T cell receptor beta chain was recovered during a study of CD4 T cells in relation to SARS-CoV-2 and coronaviruses. Study-level background: The restricting HLA molecule for shared crossreactive spike epitopes was mapped. Whole-study results and caveats: About 65% of donors had memory CD4+ clonotypes crossrecognizing SARS-CoV-2 and common cold coronavirus spike.

Profiling relied on immunoSEQ multiplex PCR, and the TCRdb table lists in-frame clones only, not all of them. Of about 36,000 clones listed, roughly four fifths were seen once; the top ten hold approximately 7%. On this clone itself: Its antigen remains unidentified.

Naive or memory CD4+ cells were cultured 1:1 with T cell-depleted PBMCs plus CEF. The CDR3 is made up of 14 amino acids. The ends were cut back, 7 bases at V and 2 bases at J, with 14 bases in the middle. Germline V lookup: CDR1 MNHEY, CDR2 SMNVEV (reference sequence). The sequence derives from an adult with COVID-19. Sequenced input: naive CD4+ T cells from PBMCs, cultured in vitro. As for subset: naive CD4+ T cells isolated by negative enrichment. This chain joins TRBV27 and TRBJ1-1, with D perhaps TRBD1 (6 bases). The CDR3 loop is CASKNTGRNTEAFF. Here the CDR3 DNA reads TGTGCCAGCAAAAATACAGGGAGAAACACTGAAGCTTTCTTT.